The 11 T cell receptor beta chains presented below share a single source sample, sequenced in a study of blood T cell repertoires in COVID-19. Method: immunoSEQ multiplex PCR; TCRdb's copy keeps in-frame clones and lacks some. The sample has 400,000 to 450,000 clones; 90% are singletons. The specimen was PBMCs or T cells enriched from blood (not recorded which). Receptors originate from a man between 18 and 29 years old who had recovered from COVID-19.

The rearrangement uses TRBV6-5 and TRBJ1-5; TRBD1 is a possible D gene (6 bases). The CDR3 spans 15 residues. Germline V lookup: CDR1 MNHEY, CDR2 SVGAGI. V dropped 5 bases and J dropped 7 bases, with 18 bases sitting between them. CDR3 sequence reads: CASSPPGGSQQPQHF. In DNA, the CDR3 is TGTGCCAGCAGTCCCCCGGGGGGCTCGCAACAGCCCCAGCATTTT.

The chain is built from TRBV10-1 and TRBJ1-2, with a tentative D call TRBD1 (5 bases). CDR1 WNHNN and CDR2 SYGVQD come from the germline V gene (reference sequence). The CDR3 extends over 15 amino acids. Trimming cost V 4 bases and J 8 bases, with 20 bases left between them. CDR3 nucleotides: TGCGCCAGCAGTGGGGACCCCCCGGGGGTCCGGGGCTACACCTTC. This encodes CASSGDPPGVRGYTF.

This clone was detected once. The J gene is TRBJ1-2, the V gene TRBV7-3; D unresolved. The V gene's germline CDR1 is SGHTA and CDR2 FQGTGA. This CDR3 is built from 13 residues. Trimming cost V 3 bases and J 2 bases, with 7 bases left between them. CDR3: CASSFAQNYGYTF. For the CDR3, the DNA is TGTGCCAGCAGCTTTGCACAGAACTATGGCTACACCTTC.

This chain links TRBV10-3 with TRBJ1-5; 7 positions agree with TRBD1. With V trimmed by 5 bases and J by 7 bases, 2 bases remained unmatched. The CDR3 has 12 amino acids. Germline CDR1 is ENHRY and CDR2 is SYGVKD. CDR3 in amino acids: CAISQGGQPQHF. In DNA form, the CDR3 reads TGTGCCATCAGTCAGGGGGGCCAGCCCCAGCATTTT.

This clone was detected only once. The CDR3 is CASSLGLAGVEQYF. CDR3 bases: TGTGCCAGCAGCTTGGGGCTAGCGGGAGTGGAGCAGTACTTC. This chain connects TRBV5-4 to TRBJ2-7; 10 positions agree with TRBD2. Germline CDR1 and CDR2: SGHNT and YYREEE (reference sequence). This CDR3 region has 14 residues. J was trimmed by 7 bases and V by 0 bases; bases with no gene match: 4.

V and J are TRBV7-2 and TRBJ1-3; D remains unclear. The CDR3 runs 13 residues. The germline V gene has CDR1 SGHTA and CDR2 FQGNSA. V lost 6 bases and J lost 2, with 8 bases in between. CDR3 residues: CASRISAGNTIYF. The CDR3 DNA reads TGTGCCAGCAGGATCAGCGCTGGAAACACCATATATTTT.

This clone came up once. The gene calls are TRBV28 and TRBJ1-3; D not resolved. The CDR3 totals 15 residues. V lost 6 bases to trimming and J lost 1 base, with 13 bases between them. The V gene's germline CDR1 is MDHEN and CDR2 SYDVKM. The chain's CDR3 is CASSDTAASGNTIYF. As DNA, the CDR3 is TGTGCCAGCAGCGACACAGCAGCTTCTGGAAACACCATATATTTT.

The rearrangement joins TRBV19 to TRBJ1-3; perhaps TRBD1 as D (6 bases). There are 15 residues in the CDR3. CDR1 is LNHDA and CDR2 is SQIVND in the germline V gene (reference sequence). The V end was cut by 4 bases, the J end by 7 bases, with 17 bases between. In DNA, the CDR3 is TGTGCCAGTAGTACCACAGACAGGATTGGGAACACCATATATTTT. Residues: CASSTTDRIGNTIYF.

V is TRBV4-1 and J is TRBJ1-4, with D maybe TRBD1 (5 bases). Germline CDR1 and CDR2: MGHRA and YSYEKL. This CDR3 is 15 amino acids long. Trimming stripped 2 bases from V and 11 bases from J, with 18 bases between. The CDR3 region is CASSQPVRGVGKLFF. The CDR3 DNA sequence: TGCGCCAGCAGCCAACCCGTGCGGGGGGTGGGCAAACTGTTTTTT.

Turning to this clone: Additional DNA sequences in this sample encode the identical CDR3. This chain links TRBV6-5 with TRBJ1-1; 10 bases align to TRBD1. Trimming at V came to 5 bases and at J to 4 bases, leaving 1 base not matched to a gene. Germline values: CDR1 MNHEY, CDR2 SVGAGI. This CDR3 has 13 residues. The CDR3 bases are TGTGCCAGCAGTAGGACAGGGGGCACTGAAGCTTTCTTT. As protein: CASSRTGGTEAFF.

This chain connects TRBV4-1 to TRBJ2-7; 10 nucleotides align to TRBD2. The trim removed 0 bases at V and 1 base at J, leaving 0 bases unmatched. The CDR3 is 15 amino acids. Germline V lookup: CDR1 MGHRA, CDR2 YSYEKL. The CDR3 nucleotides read TGCGCCAGCAGCCAAGAACTAGCGGGATCCTACGAGCAGTACTTC. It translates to CASSQELAGSYEQYF.